The present T cell receptor (beta chain) was sequenced within a study of T cell repertoires in cytomegalovirus infection. A single record per CDR3 protein comes from TCRdb applying MiXCR to the reads. The table records a few hundred thousand distinct CDR3 sequences, about 20% of them present only once. Germline CDR1 and CDR2: SGHTA and FQGNSA. The CDR3 extends over 15 amino acids. The J segment lost 3 bases and the V segment lost 5 bases, leaving 9 bases of the junction unmatched. This clonotype was recorded at least ten times. The antigen remains unidentified. The receptor was isolated from a human donor in good health (CMV status not recorded). Some clones in this sample may be carry-over from other donors' samples. The chain couples TRBV7-2 to TRBJ2-7, with 8 bases identical to TRBD1. The source was cultured PBMCs, collected from culture after CMV antigen stimulation. The DNA of the CDR3 is TGTGCCAGCAGCGAAACCGGGACAGGCCTCTACGAGCAGTACTTC. It encodes CASSETGTGLYEQYF.